The entry below gives a single TCR beta chain sequence along with its context. Its matching antigen is unknown. These data belong to a study of CD8 T cell repertoires and HIV-1 epitope variants. Study in general: Controls were a CMV, EBV and flu pool, Ebola AY9, and no peptide. 1M T cells were kept uncultured as a baseline. Epitopes were three Gag families plus Nef HW9 and YT9.

Study-level findings and limits: Six of nine antigen-specific clonotypes appeared cross-reactive to autologous or escape variants.

The repertoire was sequenced with immunoSEQ multiplex PCR; TCRdb's copy has only in-frame clones and lacks some. The table records more than 85,000 clones, approximately 70% of them present only once. Sequenced input: uncultured baseline CD8+ T cells from peripheral blood mononuclear cells (PBMCs). This clonotype originated in a male donor with HIV.

The CDR3 nucleotides are TGTGCCAGCTTTTTTGGGTTTGGGGCTTTCTTT. This translates into CASFFGFGAFF. This chain links TRBV28 with TRBJ1-1, with D unresolved. Looked up from germline, CDR1 is MDHEN and CDR2 is SYDVKM. V was shortened by 8 bases and J by 11 bases, with 15 bases between the two germline ends. This CDR3 contains 11 residues.